Here is one TCR beta chain with its context. The record originates from a study of blood T cell repertoires in COVID-19. Study summary: Samples came from the United States, Italy and Spain, spanning acute and convalescent COVID-19.

The ends were cut back, 3 bases at V and 7 bases at J, with 13 bases in the middle. The CDR3 has 15 residues. The germline CDR1 and CDR2 sequences are MNHEY and SMNVEV (reference sequence). Assay: immunoSEQ multiplex PCR; the TCRdb copy retains only in-frame clones and omits some. The data show roughly 400,000 clones, less than 95% seen once. The material sequenced was PBMCs or T cells enriched from blood (not recorded which). V and J are TRBV27 and TRBJ1-6; D is perhaps TRBD1 (5 bases). The source of this sequence is a man younger than 35 who had recovered from COVID-19. Here the CDR3 DNA reads TGTGCCAGCAGTTTTGGTCAGGGAGGGAATTCACCCCTCCACTTT. Translated, it gives CASSFGQGGNSPLHF.